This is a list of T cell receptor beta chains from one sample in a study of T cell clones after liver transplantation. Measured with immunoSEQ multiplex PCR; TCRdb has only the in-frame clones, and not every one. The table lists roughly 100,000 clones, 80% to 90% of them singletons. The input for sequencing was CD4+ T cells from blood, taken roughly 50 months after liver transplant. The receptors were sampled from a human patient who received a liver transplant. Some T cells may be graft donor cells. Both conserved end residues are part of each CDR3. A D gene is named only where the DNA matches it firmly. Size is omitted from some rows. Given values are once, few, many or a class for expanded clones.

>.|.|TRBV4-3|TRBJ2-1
TGCGCCAGCAGCCAGGCGGTGGGTGCCAATGAGCAGTTCTTC
CASSQAVGANEQFF
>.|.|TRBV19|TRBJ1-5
TGTGCCAGTAGTATAGTGACGGCTAGCAATCAGCCCCAGCATTTT
CASSIVTASNQPQHF
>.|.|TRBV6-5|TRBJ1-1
TGTGCCAGCAGTTACTCGGGACTACCCGGAGCTTTCTTT
CASSYSGLPGAFF
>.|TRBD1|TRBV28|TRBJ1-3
TGTGCCAGCAGTCTTACAGGGGGCGGTGGCTCTATATATTTT
CASSLTGGGGSIYF
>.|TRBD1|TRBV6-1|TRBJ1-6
TGTGCCAGCACCGGACAGGGTGGAGATTCACCCCTCCACTTT
CASTGQGGDSPLHF
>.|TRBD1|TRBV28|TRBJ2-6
TGTGCCAGCATCCGGCAGGGGGTCTCCGGGGCCAACGTCCTGACTTTC
CASIRQGVSGANVLTF
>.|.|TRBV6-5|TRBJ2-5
TGTGCCAGCAGTGACGAATATGGGACGCAGTACTTC
CASSDEYGTQYF
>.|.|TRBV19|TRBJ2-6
TGTGCCAGTCTCAGCCGCGGATCAGGGGCCAACGTCCTGACTTTC
CASLSRGSGANVLTF
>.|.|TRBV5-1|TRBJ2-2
TGCGCCAGCAGCTTGGAGCTGGGGGCCTCCTCCGGGGAGCTGTTTTTT
CASSLELGASSGELFF
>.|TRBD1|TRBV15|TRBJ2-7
TGTGCCACCAGCCTGGACAGGGGGTACGAGCAGTACTTC
CATSLDRGYEQYF
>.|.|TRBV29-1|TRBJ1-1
TGCAGCGTTGAAGGCGGGACAACCATGAACACTGAAGCTTTCTTT
CSVEGGTTMNTEAFF
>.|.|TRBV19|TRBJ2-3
TGTGCCAGTAGTATAGGGAGGGTTAAAGCTACAGATACGCAGTATTTT
CASSIGRVKATDTQYF
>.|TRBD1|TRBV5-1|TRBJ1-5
TGCGCCAGCAGCTTCGGGACAGGGGGCAAACAGCCCCAGCATTTT
CASSFGTGGKQPQHF
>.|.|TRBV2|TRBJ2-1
TGTGCCAGCAGTGGAGACTACAATGAGCAGTTCTTC
CASSGDYNEQFF
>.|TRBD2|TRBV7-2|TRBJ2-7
TGTGCCAGCACCCAACGCTGGACTAGCGGGAGTAACGAGCAGTACTTC
CASTQRWTSGSNEQYF
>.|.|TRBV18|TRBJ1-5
TGTGCCAGCTCACCGGGACATAGCAATCAGCCCCAGCATTTT
CASSPGHSNQPQHF
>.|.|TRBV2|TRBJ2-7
TGTGCCAGCAGTGAGAGTTCCTACGAGCAGTACTTC
CASSESSYEQYF
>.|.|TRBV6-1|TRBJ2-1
TGTGCCAGCAGTGAACGTTACAATGAGCAGTTCTTC
CASSERYNEQFF
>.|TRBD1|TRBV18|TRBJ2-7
TGTGCCAGCTCACCACTCGACAGGGGGCGGTTAGGTGAGCAGTACTTC
CASSPLDRGRLGEQYF
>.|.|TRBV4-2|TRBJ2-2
TGTGCCAGCAGCCAAGTGTCGGGAGTTGGCGGGGAGCTGTTTTTT
CASSQVSGVGGELFF
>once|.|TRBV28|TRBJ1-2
TGTGCCAGCACTGAAAAGGGTTCTCGGGGCTACACCTTC
CASTEKGSRGYTF
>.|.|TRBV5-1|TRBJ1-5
TGCGCCAGCAGCCCAGGAGGGGTAGGGTTGGGCAATCAGCCCCAGCATTTT
CASSPGGVGLGNQPQHF
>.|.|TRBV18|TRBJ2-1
TGTGCCAGCTCACCGATTCTGACAGGTTTTAATGAGCAGTTCTTC
CASSPILTGFNEQFF